These 23 T cell receptor beta chains came from one sample sequenced in a study of cytomegalovirus exposure and HLA in healthy donors. PCR primers comprised 60 Vbeta and 13 Jbeta primers. Repertoires were generated with immunoSEQ multiplex PCR, while TCRdb's copy carries only in-frame clones and drops some. The sample has 130,000 or so clones; 77% are singletons. Source material: PBMCs. These receptors came from a man between 18 and 29 years old in good health and CMV-seropositive.

The V call is TRBV29-1, the J call TRBJ1-1; weak D call: TRBD1 (6 bases). V was trimmed by 6 bases and J by 5 bases, leaving 16 bases between them. In germline, CDR1 is SQVTM, CDR2 ANQGSEA. The CDR3 is 13 residues long. CDR3 sequence: CSVPGGGETEAFF. The CDR3 coding sequence is TGCAGCGTCCCAGGAGGGGGGGAAACTGAAGCTTTCTTT.

This clone was recorded a few times. The V gene is TRBV6-1, the J gene TRBJ1-5; TRBD1 aligns across 9 bases. The CDR3 loop spans 14 amino acids. V was pared by 7 bases and J by 6 bases, with 7 bases of the junction left unmatched. Germline assignment: CDR1 MNHNS and CDR2 SASEGT. The CDR3 nucleotides read TGTGCCAGCAACCGGGACAGGGTGAGTCAGCCCCAGCATTTT. As protein: CASNRDRVSQPQHF.

This clone was detected a few times. The V gene is TRBV2, the J gene TRBJ1-6; possible D gene TRBD1, 5 bases. The CDR3 extends over 15 amino acids. Germline CDR1 is SNHLY and CDR2 is FYNNEI. V dropped 9 bases and J dropped 0 bases, with 12 bases sitting between them. The DNA for the CDR3 is TGTGCCAGGAGGGGCGGGAACTCCTATAATTCACCCCTCCACTTT. Translating it yields CARRGGNSYNSPLHF.

The rearrangement links TRBV21-1 to TRBJ2-3; the table gives TRBD1 as D, unverified against the DNA. TRBV21-1 is tagged as a pseudogene. This CDR3 contains 17 residues. CDR3 sequence (DNA): TGTGCCAGCAGGTGGTGGTTTCAGGCCGATCCCCCAGATACGCAGTATTTT. Its translation: CASRWWFQADPPDTQYF.

V is TRBV4-1 and J is TRBJ2-5, with 13 bases lining up with TRBD2. The CDR3 spans 20 residues. Looked up from germline, CDR1 is MGHRA and CDR2 is YSYEKL. The ends lost 0 bases at V and 1 base at J; junction bases unmatched: 11. As DNA, the CDR3 is TGCGCCAGCAGCCAAGATTGGGGGATGGGGACTAGCGGGGTCCAAGAGACCCAGTACTTC. It codes for CASSQDWGMGTSGVQETQYF.

This chain connects TRBV2 to TRBJ2-5; TRBD1 matches at 9 bases. The V and J ends lost 8 bases and 3 bases, in that order; junction bases with no gene match: 10. Looked up from germline, CDR1 is SNHLY and CDR2 is FYNNEI. This CDR3 is built from 15 residues. The CDR3 DNA reads as TGTGCCAGCCGGGACAGGGTTTATCTAGAAGAGACCCAGTACTTC. It specifies CASRDRVYLEETQYF.

This chain's CDR3 is CASTTGYGYEQYF. CDR3 coding DNA: TGTGCCAGCACCACAGGGTACGGCTACGAGCAGTACTTC. This chain uses TRBV28 with TRBJ2-7; maybe TRBD1 (6 bases). V was trimmed by 7 bases and J by 3 bases, leaving 13 bases between them. The CDR3 spans 13 residues. Germline-derived CDR1 and CDR2 are MDHEN and SYDVKM.

The chain couples TRBV7-3 to TRBJ2-7, with 11 nucleotides matching TRBD2. Trimming took 2 bases from V and 4 from J; bases not matched to a gene: 4. Germline V gene sequence: CDR1 SGHTA, CDR2 FQGTGA. This CDR3 has 15 amino acids. The CDR3 DNA reads TGTGCCAGCAGCTTATCGGGACTAGCGGCTTACGAGCAGTACTTC. This gives the protein CASSLSGLAAYEQYF. Looking up the rest from reference TRBV7-3 and TRBJ2-7 gives the full variable domain: GAGVSQTPSNKVTEKGKYVELRCDPISGHTALYWYRQSLGQGPEFLIYFQGTGAADDSGLPNDRFFAVRPEGSVSTLKIQRTERGDSAVYLCASSLSGLAAYEQYFGPGTRLTVT.

V and J are TRBV6-5 and TRBJ2-5; no reliable D call. Deletions cut 7 bases from V and 7 bases from J, with 16 bases between. The CDR3 has 13 residues. Germline values: CDR1 MNHEY, CDR2 SVGAGI. This CDR3 reads CASNSPSRGTQYF. CDR3 DNA: TGTGCCAGCAATAGCCCCTCGCGTGGGACCCAGTACTTC.

This sequence joins TRBV14 and TRBJ1-2; a weak D match, TRBD1 (5 bases). The V gene's germline CDR1 is SGHDN and CDR2 FVKESK. This CDR3 contains 16 residues. The ends were cut back, 0 bases at V and 5 bases at J, with 16 bases in the middle. For the CDR3, the DNA is TGTGCCAGCAGCCAAGAATATCAGGGACTATTTTATGGCTACACCTTC. Amino acids: CASSQEYQGLFYGYTF.

The CDR3 DNA is TGTGCCACCAGCAGAGATAGAGGGGGAAAACTGTTTTTT. Encoded protein: CATSRDRGGKLFF. The chain uses TRBV15 and TRBJ1-4; TRBD1 is a possible D gene (6 bases). The CDR3 runs 13 residues. V gave up 0 bases and J gave up 10 bases, with 9 bases separating them. Germline V gene lookup returns CDR1 LNHNV and CDR2 YYDKDF (reference sequence).

The CDR3 loop reads CASSSTRGSGELFF. The CDR3 DNA is TGTGCCAGCAGCTCCACCCGGGGATCCGGGGAGCTGTTTTTT. The rearrangement links TRBV7-6 to TRBJ2-2, with TRBD2 as a possible D gene (5 bases). This CDR3 region has 14 residues. The germline gives CDR1 SGHVS, CDR2 FNYEAQ. The V gene lost 4 bases and the J gene lost 6 bases, with 12 bases spanning the gap. Supplemented by reference TRBV7-6 and TRBJ2-2, the full variable domain reads GAGVSQSPRYKVTKRGQDVALRCDPISGHVSLYWYRQALGQGPEFLTYFNYEAQQDKSGLPNDRFSAERPEGSISTLTIQRTEQRDSAMYRCASSSTRGSGELFFGEGSRLTVL.

This clone was seen only once. V usage is TRBV11-2 and J usage is TRBJ2-3; D is perhaps TRBD2 (6 bases). Germline CDR1 SGHAT, CDR2 FQNNGV. The CDR3 loop spans 15 amino acids. Trimming stripped 5 bases from V and 2 bases from J, with 14 bases between. In DNA form, the CDR3 reads TGTGCCAGCAGCCTTCCCGGGGGATACACAGATACGCAGTATTTT. Its translation is CASSLPGGYTDTQYF.

This rearrangement joins TRBV19 to TRBJ2-1; possible D gene TRBD1, 6 bases. Trimming took off 3 bases at V and 4 bases at J, with 7 bases between the two ends. Germline CDR1 and CDR2: LNHDA and SQIVND (reference sequence). The CDR3 is 13 amino acids. The CDR3 is CASSMGQYNEQFF. The CDR3 DNA reads TGTGCCAGTAGTATGGGACAATACAATGAGCAGTTCTTC.

This clone has more than one count but fewer than ten. V is TRBV2 and J is TRBJ2-3; 8 bases map to TRBD2. V shed 6 bases, J shed 3 bases, and the junction held 5 bases outside the gene matches. The CDR3 runs 14 residues. The germline gives CDR1 SNHLY, CDR2 FYNNEI. The CDR3 is CASRPGLGTDTQYF. CDR3 sequence (DNA): TGTGCCAGCAGGCCGGGACTAGGGACAGATACGCAGTATTTT.

The chain has TRBV5-1 and TRBJ1-2; D is unclear. Per the germline V gene, CDR1 is SGHRS and CDR2 is YFSETQ. V was pared by 5 bases and J by 5 bases, with 22 bases between. The CDR3 spans 16 residues. This CDR3 reads CASSRSLSHGEYGYTF. The CDR3 DNA sequence: TGCGCCAGCAGTCGTTCACTCTCCCACGGAGAATATGGCTACACCTTC.

The genes are TRBV4-1 and TRBJ1-1; D is perhaps TRBD1 (6 bases). Germline V gene data show CDR1 as MGHRA and CDR2 as YSYEKL. Trimming stripped 7 bases from V and 3 bases from J, with 15 bases between. The CDR3 runs 14 residues. As DNA, the CDR3 is TGCGCCAGCACCTGGGACAACAATTACACTGAAGCTTTCTTT. The encoded protein is CASTWDNNYTEAFF.

Comments on this clone: Its ends do not fully match the called genes, so a read error is possible. The rearrangement joins TRBV9 to TRBJ2-2, with 9 bases identical to TRBD2. Per germline, CDR1 SGDLS and CDR2 YYNGEE. There are 13 residues in the CDR3. CDR3 amino acids: CASSGSVTGELFF. In DNA, the CDR3 is TGTGCCAGTAGCGGGAGTGTCACCGGGGAGCTGTTTTTT.

The DNA for the CDR3 is TGTGCCAGCAGCTTGGGACAGGGGGCTTTCGAGCAGTACTTC. The encoded protein is CASSLGQGAFEQYF. The J gene is TRBJ2-7, the V gene TRBV7-9; 12 nucleotides match TRBD1. The CDR3 spans 14 residues. Trimming at V came to 3 bases and at J to 6 bases, leaving 3 bases not matched to a gene. The germline V gene has CDR1 SEHNR and CDR2 FQNEAQ (reference sequence).

The chain links TRBV7-3 to TRBJ2-1, with TRBD2 identical over 9 bases. With V trimmed by 6 bases and J by 5 bases, 14 bases remained unmatched. CDR1 and CDR2 from the germline V gene are SGHTA and FQGTGA. The CDR3 totals 17 residues. CDR3 protein: CASRILKAGGDHNEQFF. In DNA form, the CDR3 reads TGTGCCAGCAGGATTCTCAAAGCGGGAGGCGACCACAATGAGCAGTTCTTC.

The chain combines TRBV7-8 with TRBJ2-5; 8 bases line up with TRBD1. Germline CDR1 reads SGHVS; CDR2 reads FQNEAQ. Trimming cost V 3 bases and J 3 bases; bases outside gene matches: 3. The CDR3 has 14 residues. The CDR3, as DNA: TGTGCCAGCAGCTTCGACAGGGGTAAAGAGACCCAGTACTTC. Translation gives CASSFDRGKETQYF. The complete variable domain, with remaining parts taken from reference TRBV7-8 and TRBJ2-5, reads GAGVSQSPRYKVAKRGQDVALRCDPISGHVSLFWYQQALGQGPEFLTYFQNEAQLDKSGLPSDRFFAERPEGSVSTLKIQRTQQEDSAVYLCASSFDRGKETQYFGPGTRLLVL.

The chain links TRBV18 to TRBJ2-4; TRBD2 might be the D (5 bases). The CDR3 has 11 residues. Germline CDR1 is KGHSH and CDR2 is LQKENI. V was pared by 8 bases and J by 8 bases, with 10 bases between. CDR3 region: CASTTRDIQYF. The CDR3 coding sequence is TGTGCCAGCACAACGAGGGACATTCAGTACTTC.

This chain joins TRBV5-4 and TRBJ2-2, with D maybe TRBD1 (5 bases). The CDR3 runs 14 residues. Per germline, CDR1 SGHNT and CDR2 YYREEE (reference sequence). Trimming left V 0 bases short and J 6 bases short, with 9 bases between. The CDR3 loop is CASSLGRQSGELFF. DNA of the CDR3: TGTGCCAGCAGCTTGGGGAGACAGTCCGGGGAGCTGTTTTTT. The complete variable domain, with remaining parts taken from reference TRBV5-4 and TRBJ2-2, reads ETGVTQSPTHLIKTRGQQVTLRCSSQSGHNTVSWYQQALGQGPQFIFQYYREEENGRGNFPPRFSGLQFPNYSSELNVNALELDDSALYLCASSLGRQSGELFFGEGSRLTVL.